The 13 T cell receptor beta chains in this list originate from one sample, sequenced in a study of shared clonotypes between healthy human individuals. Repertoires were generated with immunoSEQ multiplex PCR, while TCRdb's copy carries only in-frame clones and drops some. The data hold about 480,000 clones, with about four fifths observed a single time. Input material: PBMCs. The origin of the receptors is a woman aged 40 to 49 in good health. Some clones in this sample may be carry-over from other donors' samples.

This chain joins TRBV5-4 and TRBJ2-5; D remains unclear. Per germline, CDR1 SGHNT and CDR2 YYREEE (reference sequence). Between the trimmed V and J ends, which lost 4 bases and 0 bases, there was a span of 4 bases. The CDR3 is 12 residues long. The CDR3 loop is CASSRYQETQYF. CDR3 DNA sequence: TGTGCCAGCAGCCGGTACCAAGAGACCCAGTACTTC.

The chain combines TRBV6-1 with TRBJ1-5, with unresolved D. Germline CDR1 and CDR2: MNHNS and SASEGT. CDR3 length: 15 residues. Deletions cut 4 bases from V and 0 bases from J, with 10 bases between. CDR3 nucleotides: TGTGCCAGCAGTGCTGACATACTTAGCAATCAGCCCCAGCATTTT. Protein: CASSADILSNQPQHF.

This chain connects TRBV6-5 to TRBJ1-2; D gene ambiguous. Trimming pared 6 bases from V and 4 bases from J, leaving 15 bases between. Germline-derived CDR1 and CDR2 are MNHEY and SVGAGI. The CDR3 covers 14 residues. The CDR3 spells CASSPLNGRYGYTF. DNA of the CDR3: TGTGCCAGCAGCCCCCTTAACGGTCGCTATGGCTACACCTTC.

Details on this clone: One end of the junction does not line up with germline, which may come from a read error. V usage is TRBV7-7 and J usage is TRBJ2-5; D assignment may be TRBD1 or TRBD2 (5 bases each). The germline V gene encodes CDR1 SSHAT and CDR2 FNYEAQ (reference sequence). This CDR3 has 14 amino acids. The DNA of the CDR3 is TGTGCTAGCAGCTCCGGGACGGAGCAAGAGACCCAGTACTTC. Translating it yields CASSSGTEQETQYF.

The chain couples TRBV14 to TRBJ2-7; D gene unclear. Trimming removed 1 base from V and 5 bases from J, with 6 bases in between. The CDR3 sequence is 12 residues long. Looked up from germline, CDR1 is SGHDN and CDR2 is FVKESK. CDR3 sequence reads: CASSQGFHEQYF. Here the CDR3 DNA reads TGTGCCAGCAGCCAAGGTTTCCACGAGCAGTACTTC.

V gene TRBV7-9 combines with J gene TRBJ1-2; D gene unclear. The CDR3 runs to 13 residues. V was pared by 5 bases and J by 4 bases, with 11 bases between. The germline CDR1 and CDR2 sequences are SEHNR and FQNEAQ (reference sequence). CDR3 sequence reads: CASSPDTAYGYTF. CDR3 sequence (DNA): TGTGCCAGCAGCCCAGACACCGCCTATGGCTACACCTTC.

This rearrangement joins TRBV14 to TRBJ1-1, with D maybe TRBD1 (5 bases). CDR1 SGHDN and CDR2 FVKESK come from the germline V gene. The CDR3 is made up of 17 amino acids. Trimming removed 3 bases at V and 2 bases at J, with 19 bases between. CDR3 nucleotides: TGTGCCAGCAGCCATAAAACAGGTCCTACGGTTAACACTGAAGCTTTCTTT. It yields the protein CASSHKTGPTVNTEAFF.

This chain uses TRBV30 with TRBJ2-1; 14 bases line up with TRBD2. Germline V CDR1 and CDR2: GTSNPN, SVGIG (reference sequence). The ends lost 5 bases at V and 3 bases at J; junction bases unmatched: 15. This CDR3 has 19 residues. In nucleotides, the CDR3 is TGTGCCTGGCTCCGGACTAGCGGGAGGAATTTGGGGGTCTACAATGAGCAGTTCTTC. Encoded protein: CAWLRTSGRNLGVYNEQFF.

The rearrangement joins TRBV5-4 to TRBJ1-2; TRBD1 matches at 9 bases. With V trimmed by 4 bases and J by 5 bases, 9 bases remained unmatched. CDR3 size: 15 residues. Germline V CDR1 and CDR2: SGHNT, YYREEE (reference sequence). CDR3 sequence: CASSQAGTGRYGYTF. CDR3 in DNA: TGTGCCAGCAGCCAAGCCGGGACAGGGAGGTATGGCTACACCTTC.

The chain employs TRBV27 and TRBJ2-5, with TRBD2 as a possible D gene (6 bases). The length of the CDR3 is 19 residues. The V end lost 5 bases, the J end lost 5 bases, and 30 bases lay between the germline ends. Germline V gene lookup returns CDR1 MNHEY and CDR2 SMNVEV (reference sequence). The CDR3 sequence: CASSPLFGGAGSQRETQYF. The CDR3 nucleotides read TGTGCCAGCAGTCCACTATTTGGAGGGGCGGGCAGCCAACGGGAGACCCAGTACTTC.

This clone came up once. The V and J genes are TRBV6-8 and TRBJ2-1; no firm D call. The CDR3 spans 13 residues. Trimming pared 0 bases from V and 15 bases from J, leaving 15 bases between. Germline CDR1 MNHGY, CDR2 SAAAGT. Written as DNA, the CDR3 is TGTGCCAGCAGTTACTCCGTGACCCTGGTTGGGTTCTTC. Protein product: CASSYSVTLVGFF.

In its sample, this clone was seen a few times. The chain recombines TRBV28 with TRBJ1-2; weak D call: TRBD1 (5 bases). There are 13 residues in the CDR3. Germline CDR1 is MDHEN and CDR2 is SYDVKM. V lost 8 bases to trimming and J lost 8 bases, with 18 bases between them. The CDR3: CASRDRSREGYTF. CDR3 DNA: TGTGCCAGCCGAGACAGAAGTAGGGAGGGCTACACCTTC.

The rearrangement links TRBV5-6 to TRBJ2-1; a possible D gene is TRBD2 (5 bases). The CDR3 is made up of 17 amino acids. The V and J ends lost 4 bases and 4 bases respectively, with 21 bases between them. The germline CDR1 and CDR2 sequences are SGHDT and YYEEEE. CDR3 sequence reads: CASSPPLRGWGYNEQFF. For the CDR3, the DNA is TGTGCCAGCAGCCCCCCCCTCCGGGGTTGGGGATACAATGAGCAGTTCTTC.